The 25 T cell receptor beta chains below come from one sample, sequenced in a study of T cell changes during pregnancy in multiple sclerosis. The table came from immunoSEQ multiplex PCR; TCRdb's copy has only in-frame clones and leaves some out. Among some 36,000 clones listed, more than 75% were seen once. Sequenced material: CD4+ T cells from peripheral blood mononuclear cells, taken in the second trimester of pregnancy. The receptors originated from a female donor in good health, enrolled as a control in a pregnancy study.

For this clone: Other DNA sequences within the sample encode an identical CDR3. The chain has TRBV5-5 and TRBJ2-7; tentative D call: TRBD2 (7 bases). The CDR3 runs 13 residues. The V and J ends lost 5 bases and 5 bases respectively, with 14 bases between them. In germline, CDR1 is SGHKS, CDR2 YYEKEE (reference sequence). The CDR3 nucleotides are TGTGCCAGCAGACGGACGGGGGGCAACGAGCAGTACTTC. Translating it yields CASRRTGGNEQYF.

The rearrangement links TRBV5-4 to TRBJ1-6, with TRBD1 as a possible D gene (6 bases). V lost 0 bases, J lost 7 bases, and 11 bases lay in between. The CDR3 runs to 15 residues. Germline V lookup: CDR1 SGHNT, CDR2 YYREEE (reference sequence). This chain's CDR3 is CASSLGGGGNSPLHF. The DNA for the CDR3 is TGTGCCAGCAGCTTGGGCGGGGGCGGGAATTCACCCCTCCACTTT.

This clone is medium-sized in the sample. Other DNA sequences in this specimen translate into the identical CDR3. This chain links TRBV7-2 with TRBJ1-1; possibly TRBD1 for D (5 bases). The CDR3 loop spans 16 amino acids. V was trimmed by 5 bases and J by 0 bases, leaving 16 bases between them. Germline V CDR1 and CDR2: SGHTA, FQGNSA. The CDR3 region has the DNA TGTGCCAGCAGCCCCGCCCTAGACAGACTGAACACTGAAGCTTTCTTT. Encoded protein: CASSPALDRLNTEAFF.

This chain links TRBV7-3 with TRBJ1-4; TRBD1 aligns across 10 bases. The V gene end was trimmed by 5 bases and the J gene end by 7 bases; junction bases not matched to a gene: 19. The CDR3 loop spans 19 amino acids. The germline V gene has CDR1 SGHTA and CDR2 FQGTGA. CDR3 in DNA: TGTGCCAGCAGCCAATTGATGTACCGGGACAGGGGTATATCTGAAAAACTGTTTTTT. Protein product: CASSQLMYRDRGISEKLFF.

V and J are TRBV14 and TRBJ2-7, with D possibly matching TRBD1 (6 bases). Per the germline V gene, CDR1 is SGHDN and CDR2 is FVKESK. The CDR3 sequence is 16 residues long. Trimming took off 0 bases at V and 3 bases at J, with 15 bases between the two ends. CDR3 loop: CASSQDRGRGGYEQYF. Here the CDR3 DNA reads TGTGCCAGCAGCCAAGACAGGGGACGAGGGGGCTACGAGCAGTACTTC. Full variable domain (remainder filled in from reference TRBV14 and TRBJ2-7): EAGVTQFPSHSVIEKGQTVTLRCDPISGHDNLYWYRRVMGKEIKFLLHFVKESKQDESGMPNNRFLAERTGGTYSTLKVQPAELEDSGVYFCASSQDRGRGGYEQYFGPGTRLTVT.

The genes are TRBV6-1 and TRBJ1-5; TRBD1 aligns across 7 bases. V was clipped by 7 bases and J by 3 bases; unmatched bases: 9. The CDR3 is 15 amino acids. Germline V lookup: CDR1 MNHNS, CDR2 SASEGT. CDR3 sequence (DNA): TGTGCCAGCAACCATTGGGACAGCGACAATCAGCCCCAGCATTTT. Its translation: CASNHWDSDNQPQHF.

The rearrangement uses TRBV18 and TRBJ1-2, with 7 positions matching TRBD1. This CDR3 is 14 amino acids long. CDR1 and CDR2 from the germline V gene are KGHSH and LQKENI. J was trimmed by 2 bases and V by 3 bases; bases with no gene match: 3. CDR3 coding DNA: TGTGCCAGCTCACCCGAGACAGGGAACTATGGCTACACCTTC. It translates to CASSPETGNYGYTF.

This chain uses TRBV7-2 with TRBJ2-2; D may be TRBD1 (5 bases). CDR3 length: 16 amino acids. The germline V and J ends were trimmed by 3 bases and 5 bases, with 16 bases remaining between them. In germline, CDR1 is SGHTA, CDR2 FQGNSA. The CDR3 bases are TGTGCCAGCAGCTTCCCGCCGACAGTTAGAACCGGGGAGCTGTTTTTT. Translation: CASSFPPTVRTGELFF.

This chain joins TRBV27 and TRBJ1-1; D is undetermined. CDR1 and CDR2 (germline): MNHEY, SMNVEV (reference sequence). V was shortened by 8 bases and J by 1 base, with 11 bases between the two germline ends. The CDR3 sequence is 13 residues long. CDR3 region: CASHPGWNTEAFF. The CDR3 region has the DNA TGTGCCAGCCACCCGGGTTGGAACACTGAAGCTTTCTTT.

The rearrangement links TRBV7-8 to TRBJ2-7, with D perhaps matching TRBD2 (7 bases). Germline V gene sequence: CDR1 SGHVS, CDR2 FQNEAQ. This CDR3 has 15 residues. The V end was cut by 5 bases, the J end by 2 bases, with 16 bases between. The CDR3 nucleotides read TGTGCCAGCAGCCTTAGGGGGGGGGCTCCCTACGAGCAGTACTTC. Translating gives CASSLRGGAPYEQYF. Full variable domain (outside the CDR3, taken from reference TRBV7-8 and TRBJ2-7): GAGVSQSPRYKVAKRGQDVALRCDPISGHVSLFWYQQALGQGPEFLTYFQNEAQLDKSGLPSDRFFAERPEGSVSTLKIQRTQQEDSAVYLCASSLRGGAPYEQYFGPGTRLTVT.

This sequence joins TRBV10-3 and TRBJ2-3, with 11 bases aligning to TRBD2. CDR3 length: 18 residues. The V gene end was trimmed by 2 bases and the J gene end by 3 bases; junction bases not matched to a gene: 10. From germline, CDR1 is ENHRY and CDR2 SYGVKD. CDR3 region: CAISEPRVAGGGTDTQYF. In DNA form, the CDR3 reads TGTGCCATCAGTGAGCCAAGAGTAGCGGGGGGGGGTACAGATACGCAGTATTTT.

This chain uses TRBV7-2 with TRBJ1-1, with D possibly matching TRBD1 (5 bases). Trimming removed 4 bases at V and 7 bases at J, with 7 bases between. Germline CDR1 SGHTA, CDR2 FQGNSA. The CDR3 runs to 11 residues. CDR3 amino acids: CASSSRVEAFF. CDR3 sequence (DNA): TGTGCCAGCAGCTCCAGGGTTGAAGCTTTCTTT.

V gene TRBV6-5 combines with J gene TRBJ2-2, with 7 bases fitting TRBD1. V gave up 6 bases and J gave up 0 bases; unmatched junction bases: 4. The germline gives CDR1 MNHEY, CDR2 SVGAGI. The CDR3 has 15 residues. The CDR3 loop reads CASSSDRANTGELFF. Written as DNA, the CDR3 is TGTGCCAGCAGCAGCGACAGGGCGAACACCGGGGAGCTGTTTTTT.

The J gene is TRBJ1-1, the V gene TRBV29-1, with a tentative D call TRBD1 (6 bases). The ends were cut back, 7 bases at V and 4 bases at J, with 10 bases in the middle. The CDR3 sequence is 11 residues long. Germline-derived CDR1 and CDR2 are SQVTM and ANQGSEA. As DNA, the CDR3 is TGCAGCGGGACAGCCACCACTGAAGCTTTCTTT. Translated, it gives CSGTATTEAFF.

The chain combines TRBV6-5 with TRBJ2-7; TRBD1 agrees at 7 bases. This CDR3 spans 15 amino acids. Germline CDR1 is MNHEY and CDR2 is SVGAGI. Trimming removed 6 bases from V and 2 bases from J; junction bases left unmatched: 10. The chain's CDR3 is CASRTDRERPYEQYF. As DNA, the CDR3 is TGTGCCAGCAGAACAGACAGGGAGCGACCCTACGAGCAGTACTTC.

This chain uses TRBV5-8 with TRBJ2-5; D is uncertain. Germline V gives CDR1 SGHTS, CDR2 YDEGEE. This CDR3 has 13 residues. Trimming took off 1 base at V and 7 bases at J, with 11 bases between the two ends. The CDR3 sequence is CASSLYLVATQYF. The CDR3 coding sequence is TGTGCCAGCAGCTTGTATTTGGTGGCGACCCAGTACTTC.

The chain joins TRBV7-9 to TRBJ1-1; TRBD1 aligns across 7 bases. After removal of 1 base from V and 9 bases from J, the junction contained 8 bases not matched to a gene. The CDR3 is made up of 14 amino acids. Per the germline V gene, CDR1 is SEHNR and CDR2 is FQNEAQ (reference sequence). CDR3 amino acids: CASSLGQGADKAFF. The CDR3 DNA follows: TGTGCCAGCAGCTTAGGACAGGGAGCGGATAAAGCTTTCTTT. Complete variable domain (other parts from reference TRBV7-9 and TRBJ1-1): DTGVSQNPRHKITKRGQNVTFRCDPISEHNRLYWYRQTLGQGPEFLTYFQNEAQLEKSRLLSDRFSAERPKGSFSTLEIQRTEQGDSAMYLCASSLGQGADKAFFGQGTRLTVV.

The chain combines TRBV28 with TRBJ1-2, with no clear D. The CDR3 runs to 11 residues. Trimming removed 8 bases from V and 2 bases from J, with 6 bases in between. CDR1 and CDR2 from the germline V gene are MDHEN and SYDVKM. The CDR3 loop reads CASAINYGYTF. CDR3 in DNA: TGTGCCAGCGCGATCAACTATGGCTACACCTTC.

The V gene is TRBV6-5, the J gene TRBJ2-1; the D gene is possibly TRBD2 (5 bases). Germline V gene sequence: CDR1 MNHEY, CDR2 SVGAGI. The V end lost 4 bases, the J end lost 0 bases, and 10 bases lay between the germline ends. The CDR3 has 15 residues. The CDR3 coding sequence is TGTGCCAGCAGTTTCTCGGGGAGCTCCTACAATGAGCAGTTCTTC. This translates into CASSFSGSSYNEQFF.

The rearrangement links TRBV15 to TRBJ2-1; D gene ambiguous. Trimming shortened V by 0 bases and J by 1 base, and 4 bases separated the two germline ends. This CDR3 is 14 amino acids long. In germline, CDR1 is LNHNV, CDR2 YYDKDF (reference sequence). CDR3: CATSRERSYNEQFF. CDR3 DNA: TGTGCCACCAGCAGAGAGCGTTCCTACAATGAGCAGTTCTTC. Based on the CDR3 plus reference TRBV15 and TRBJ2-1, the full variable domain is DAMVIQNPRYQVTQFGKPVTLSCSQTLNHNVMYWYQQKSSQAPKLLFHYYDKDFNNEADTPDNFQSRRPNTSFCFLDIRSPGLGDTAMYLCATSRERSYNEQFFGPGTRLTVL.

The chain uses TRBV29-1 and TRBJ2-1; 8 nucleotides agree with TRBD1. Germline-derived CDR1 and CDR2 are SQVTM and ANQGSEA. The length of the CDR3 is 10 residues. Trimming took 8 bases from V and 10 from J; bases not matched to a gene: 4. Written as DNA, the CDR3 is TGCAGCTCTGGGGACAGGGAGCAGTTCTTC. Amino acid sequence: CSSGDREQFF.

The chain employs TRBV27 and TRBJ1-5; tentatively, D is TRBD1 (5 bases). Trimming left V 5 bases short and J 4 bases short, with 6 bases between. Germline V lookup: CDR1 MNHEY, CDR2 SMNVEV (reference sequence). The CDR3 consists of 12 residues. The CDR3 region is CASSKGNQPQHF. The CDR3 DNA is TGTGCCAGCAGTAAGGGGAATCAGCCCCAGCATTTT.

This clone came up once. This chain's CDR3 is CASSLDTEAFF. The CDR3 region has the DNA TGCGCCAGCAGTTTAGACACTGAAGCTTTCTTT. The gene calls are TRBV5-1 and TRBJ1-1; D is undetermined. The CDR3 spans 11 residues. The V end lost 5 bases, the J end lost 3 bases, and 5 bases lay between the germline ends. Germline V gives CDR1 SGHRS, CDR2 YFSETQ.

CDR3 in DNA: TGTGCCAGCAGTCTAGCGGGGGCCTACCAAGAGACCCAGTACTTC. Protein product: CASSLAGAYQETQYF. This chain connects TRBV6-5 to TRBJ2-5; TRBD2 matches at 10 bases. Germline V lookup: CDR1 MNHEY, CDR2 SVGAGI. The CDR3 has 15 amino acids. V dropped 5 bases and J dropped 0; count of bases not matched to a gene: 3.

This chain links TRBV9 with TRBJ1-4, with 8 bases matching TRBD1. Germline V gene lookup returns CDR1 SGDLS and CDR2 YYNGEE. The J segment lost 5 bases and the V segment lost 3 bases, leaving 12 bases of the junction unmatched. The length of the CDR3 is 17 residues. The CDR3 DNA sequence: TGTGCCAGCAGCGCCTTTTCAGGGGGCCAGAAGAATGAAAAACTGTTTTTT. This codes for CASSAFSGGQKNEKLFF.